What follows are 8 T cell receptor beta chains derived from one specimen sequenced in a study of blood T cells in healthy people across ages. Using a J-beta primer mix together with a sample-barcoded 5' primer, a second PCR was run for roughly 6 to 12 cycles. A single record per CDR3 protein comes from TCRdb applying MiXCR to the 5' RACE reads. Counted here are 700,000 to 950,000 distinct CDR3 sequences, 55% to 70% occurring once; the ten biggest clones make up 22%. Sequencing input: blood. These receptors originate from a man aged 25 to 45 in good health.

The CDR3 coding sequence is TGTGCCAGCAGTCCACCTAGGGCTGGGGCCAACGTCCTGACTTTC. Translation gives CASSPPRAGANVLTF. The rearrangement joins TRBV7-9 to TRBJ2-6; the D is unclear. CDR1 SEHNR and CDR2 FQNEAQ come from the germline V gene (reference sequence). This CDR3 has 15 amino acids. Trimming pared 6 bases from V and 2 bases from J, leaving 11 bases between.

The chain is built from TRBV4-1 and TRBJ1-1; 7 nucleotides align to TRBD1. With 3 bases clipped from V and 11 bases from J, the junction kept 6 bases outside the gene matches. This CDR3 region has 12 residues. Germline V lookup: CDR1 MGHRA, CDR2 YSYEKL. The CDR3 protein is CASSHPGGRAFF. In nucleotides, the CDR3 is TGCGCCAGCAGCCACCCAGGGGGAAGGGCTTTCTTT.

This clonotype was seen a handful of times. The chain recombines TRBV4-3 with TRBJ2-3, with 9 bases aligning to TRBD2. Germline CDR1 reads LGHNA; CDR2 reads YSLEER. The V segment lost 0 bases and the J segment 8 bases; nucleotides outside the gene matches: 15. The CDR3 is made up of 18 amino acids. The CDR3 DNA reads TGCGCCAGCAGCCAAGAACCCCGACTAGCGGAACCCTCCGGTACGCAGTATTTT. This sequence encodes CASSQEPRLAEPSGTQYF.

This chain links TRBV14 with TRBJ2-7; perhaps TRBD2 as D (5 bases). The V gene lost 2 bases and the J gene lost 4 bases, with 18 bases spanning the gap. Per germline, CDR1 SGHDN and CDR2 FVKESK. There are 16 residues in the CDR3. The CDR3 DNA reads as TGTGCCAGCAGCCAACTCCCCGCGGCGGGTGCATACGAGCAGTACTTC. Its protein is CASSQLPAAGAYEQYF.

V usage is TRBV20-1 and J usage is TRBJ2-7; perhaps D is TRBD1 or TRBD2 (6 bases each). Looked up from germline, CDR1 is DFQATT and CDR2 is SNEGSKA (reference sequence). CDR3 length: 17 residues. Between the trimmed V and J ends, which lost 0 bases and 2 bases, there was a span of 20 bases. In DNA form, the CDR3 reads TGCAGTGCTAGAGATCTGGGGGGCCCCTGGGGTACCTACGAGCAGTACTTC. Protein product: CSARDLGGPWGTYEQYF.

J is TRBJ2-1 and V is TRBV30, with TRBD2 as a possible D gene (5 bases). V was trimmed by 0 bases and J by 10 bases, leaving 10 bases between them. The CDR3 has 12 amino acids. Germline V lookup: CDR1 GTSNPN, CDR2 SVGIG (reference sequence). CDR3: CAWSVGSGEQFF. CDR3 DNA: TGTGCCTGGAGTGTCGGATCGGGGGAGCAGTTCTTC. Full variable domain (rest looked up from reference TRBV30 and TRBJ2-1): SQTIHQWPATLVQPVGSPLSLECTVEGTSNPNLYWYRQAAGRGLQLLFYSVGIGQISSEVPQNLSASRPQDRQFILSSKKLLLSDSGFYLCAWSVGSGEQFFGPGTRLTVL.

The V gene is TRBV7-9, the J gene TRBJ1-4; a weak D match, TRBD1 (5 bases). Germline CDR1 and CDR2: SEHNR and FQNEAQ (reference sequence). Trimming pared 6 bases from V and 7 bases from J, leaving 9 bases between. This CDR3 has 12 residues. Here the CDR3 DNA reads TGTGCCAGCAGTTTAAGGGGTGAAAAACTGTTTTTT. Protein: CASSLRGEKLFF.

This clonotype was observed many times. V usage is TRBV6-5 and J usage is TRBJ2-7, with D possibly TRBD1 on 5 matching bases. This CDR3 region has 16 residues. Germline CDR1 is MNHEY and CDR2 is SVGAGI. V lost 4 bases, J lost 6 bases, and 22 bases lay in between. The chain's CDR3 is CASSSTWTRLGLEQYF. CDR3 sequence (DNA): TGTGCCAGCAGTTCGACCTGGACACGTCTCGGGCTCGAGCAGTACTTC.